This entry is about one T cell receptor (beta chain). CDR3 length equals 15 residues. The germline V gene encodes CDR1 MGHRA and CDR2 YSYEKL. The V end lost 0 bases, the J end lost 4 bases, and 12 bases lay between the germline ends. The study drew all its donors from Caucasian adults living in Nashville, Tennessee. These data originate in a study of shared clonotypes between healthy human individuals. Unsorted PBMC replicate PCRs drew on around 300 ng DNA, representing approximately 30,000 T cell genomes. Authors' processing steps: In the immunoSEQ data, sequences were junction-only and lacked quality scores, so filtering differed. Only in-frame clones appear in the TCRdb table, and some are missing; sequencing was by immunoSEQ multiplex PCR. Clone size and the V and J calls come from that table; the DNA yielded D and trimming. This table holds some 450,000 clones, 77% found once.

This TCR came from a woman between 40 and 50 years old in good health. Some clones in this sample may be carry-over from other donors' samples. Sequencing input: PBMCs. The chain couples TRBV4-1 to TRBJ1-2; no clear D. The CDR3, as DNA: TGCGCCAGCAGCCAAGATTCTACCAGTACCTATGGCTACACCTTC. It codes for CASSQDSTSTYGYTF.